The present entry profiles one T cell receptor (beta chain) with its context. Its antigen is undetermined. The data were produced by immunoSEQ multiplex PCR, yet TCRdb's version contains in-frame clones alone and is incomplete. The top ten clones hold about 19% of a sample with tens of thousands of clones, roughly four fifths of them seen once. The entry originates in a study of identifying expanded T cells in peripheral blood. Study results and limitations: Across healthy donors, higher total template counts meant significantly greater two-week count variance.

Healthy donors had no documented immune events, such as infections, while sampled. The sequence was obtained from a person between 18 and 75 years old in good health. Sequenced: blood.

The CDR3 sequence: CASSDGTSADTQYF. CDR3 coding DNA: TGTGCCAGCAGTGACGGGACTAGCGCAGATACGCAGTATTTT. The J gene is TRBJ2-3, the V gene TRBV6-4; the match to TRBD2 covers 10 bases. CDR1 is MRHNA, CDR2 SNTAGT, per germline. Trimming at V came to 2 bases and at J to 4 bases, leaving 0 bases not matched to a gene. The CDR3 extends over 14 amino acids.